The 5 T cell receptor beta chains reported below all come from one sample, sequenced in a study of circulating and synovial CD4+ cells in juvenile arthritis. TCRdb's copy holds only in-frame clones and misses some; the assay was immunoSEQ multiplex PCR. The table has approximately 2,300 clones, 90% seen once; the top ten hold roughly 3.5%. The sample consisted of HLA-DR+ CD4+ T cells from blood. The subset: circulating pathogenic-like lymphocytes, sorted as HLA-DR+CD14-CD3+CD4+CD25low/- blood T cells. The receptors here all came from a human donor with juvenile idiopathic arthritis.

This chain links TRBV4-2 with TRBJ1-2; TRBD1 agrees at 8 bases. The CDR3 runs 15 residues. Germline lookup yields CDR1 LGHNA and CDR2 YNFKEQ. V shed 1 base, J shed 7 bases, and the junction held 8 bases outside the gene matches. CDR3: CASSQADRGAGGYTF. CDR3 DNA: TGTGCCAGCAGCCAAGCCGACAGGGGCGCGGGTGGCTACACCTTC.

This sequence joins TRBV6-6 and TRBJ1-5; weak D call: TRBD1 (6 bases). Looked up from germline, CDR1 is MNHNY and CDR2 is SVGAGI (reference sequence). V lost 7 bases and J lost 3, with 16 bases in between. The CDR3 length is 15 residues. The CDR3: CASNAGTSNNQPQHF. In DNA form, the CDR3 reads TGTGCCAGCAACGCCGGGACATCCAACAATCAGCCCCAGCATTTT.

The CDR3 DNA is TGCGCCAGCAGCTTTGCAGGGACTCGCTCTGGAAACACCATATATTTT. Encoded protein: CASSFAGTRSGNTIYF. This rearrangement joins TRBV5-1 to TRBJ1-3, with D perhaps TRBD1 (5 bases). V dropped 2 bases and J dropped 0 bases, with 12 bases sitting between them. The CDR3 is 16 residues long. Germline V CDR1 and CDR2: SGHRS, YFSETQ.

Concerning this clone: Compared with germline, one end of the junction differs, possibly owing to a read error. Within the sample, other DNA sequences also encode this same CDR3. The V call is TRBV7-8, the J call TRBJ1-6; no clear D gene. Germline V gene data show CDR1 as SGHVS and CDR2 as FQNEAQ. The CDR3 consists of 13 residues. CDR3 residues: CASLSSYNSPLHF. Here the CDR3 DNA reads TGTGCCAGCCTAAGCTCCTATAATTCCCCCCTCCACTTT.

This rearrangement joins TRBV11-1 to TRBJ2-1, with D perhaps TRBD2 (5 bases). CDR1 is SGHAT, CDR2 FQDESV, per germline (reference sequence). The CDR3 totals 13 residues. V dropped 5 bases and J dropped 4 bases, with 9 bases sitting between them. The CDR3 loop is CASSRAGYNEQFF. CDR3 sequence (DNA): TGTGCCAGCAGCCGGGCGGGTTACAATGAGCAGTTCTTC.